Shown below are 19 T cell receptor beta chains from a single sample sequenced in a study of T cell repertoires in cytomegalovirus infection. TCRdb fed the reads into MiXCR, producing one record per CDR3 protein. The sample carries 350,000 to 400,000 distinct CDR3 sequences, roughly 34% recorded once. What these receptors recognize is not known. This material consisted of cultured PBMCs, taken from culture after CMV antigen stimulation. The receptors stem from a human donor in good health (CMV status not recorded). Some clones in this sample may be carry-over from other donors' samples.

This clonotype was seen at least ten times. The chain links TRBV7-2 to TRBJ2-5; no clear D. Germline V lookup: CDR1 SGHTA, CDR2 FQGNSA. The CDR3 is 15 residues long. Deletions cut 5 bases from V and 3 bases from J, with 16 bases between. This CDR3 reads CASSPSPRAEETQYF. The CDR3 DNA is TGTGCCAGCAGCCCCAGTCCTCGGGCCGAAGAGACCCAGTACTTC.

This clonotype has just a few counts. V gene TRBV4-1 combines with J gene TRBJ1-1, with TRBD1 identical over 8 bases. J was trimmed by 10 bases and V by 1 base; bases with no gene match: 8. From germline, CDR1 is MGHRA and CDR2 YSYEKL. This CDR3 has 14 residues. The CDR3 sequence is CASSQGQGNSGAFF. In DNA form, the CDR3 reads TGCGCCAGCAGCCAAGGACAGGGGAATAGTGGAGCTTTCTTT.

V and J are TRBV28 and TRBJ1-4; no firm D call. Germline values: CDR1 MDHEN, CDR2 SYDVKM. The V end was cut by 5 bases, the J end by 7 bases, with 14 bases between. The CDR3 is made up of 14 amino acids. The CDR3, as DNA: TGTGCCAGCAGTACTCCGGCGGGTGGTGAAAAACTGTTTTTT. Protein: CASSTPAGGEKLFF.

The chain is built from TRBV6-2 or TRBV6-3 and TRBJ2-7, with D possibly called TRBD1 or TRBD2 (5 bases each). The CDR3 consists of 16 residues. V shed 2 bases and J shed 2 bases, with 16 bases lying between them. Germline-derived CDR1 and CDR2 are MNHEY and SVGEGT. The CDR3 DNA sequence: TGTGCCAGCAGTTACCCGTCCGGGACGGTCGCCTACGAGCAGTACGTC. This codes for CASSYPSGTVAYEQYV.

The chain links TRBV7-2 to TRBJ2-7; TRBD2 matches at 10 bases. CDR3 length equals 18 residues. Germline V lookup: CDR1 SGHTA, CDR2 FQGNSA. Trimming cost V 5 bases and J 3 bases; bases outside gene matches: 16. In DNA form, the CDR3 reads TGTGCCAGCAGCGTTAGCCCACCCGGGACTAGCGTCCTCTACGAGCAGTACTTC. It specifies CASSVSPPGTSVLYEQYF.

This clonotype was seen a handful of times. The gene calls are TRBV20-1 and TRBJ2-1; 9 bases line up with TRBD2. CDR1 is DFQATT and CDR2 is SNEGSKA in the germline V gene (reference sequence). The ends lost 5 bases at V and 2 bases at J; junction bases unmatched: 10. The CDR3 spans 16 residues. CDR3 in amino acids: CSAVPWASGTYNEQFF. The CDR3 nucleotides are TGCAGTGCTGTCCCCTGGGCTAGCGGGACCTACAATGAGCAGTTCTTC.

This chain links TRBV7-2 with TRBJ2-3; 9 bases agree with TRBD2. Germline CDR1 reads SGHTA; CDR2 reads FQGNSA. The CDR3 sequence is 18 residues long. With 3 bases clipped from V and 0 bases from J, the junction kept 10 bases outside the gene matches. The CDR3 region has the DNA TGTGCCAGCAGCTTTCGAGGGGCGGGAGGGACTAGCACAGATACGCAGTATTTT. It codes for CASSFRGAGGTSTDTQYF.

This clonotype was seen repeatedly, ten times or more. The V gene is TRBV7-9, the J gene TRBJ1-6; 9 bases are a match to TRBD1. Germline loops: CDR1 SEHNR, CDR2 FQNEAQ (reference sequence). CDR3 length: 15 amino acids. J lost 9 bases, V lost 5 bases, and 8 bases had no gene match. As DNA, the CDR3 is TGTGCCAGCAGCGGCAGACAGGGGGTAATTTCACCCCTCCACTTT. Translated, it gives CASSGRQGVISPLHF.

This sequence joins TRBV10-3 and TRBJ1-6; TRBD1 agrees at 9 bases. Germline CDR1 reads ENHRY; CDR2 reads SYGVKD. This CDR3 contains 14 residues. The trim removed 5 bases at V and 7 bases at J, leaving 3 bases unmatched. CDR3 coding DNA: TGTGCCATCAGTCTGACAGGGGGGAATTCACCCCTCCACTTT. It encodes CAISLTGGNSPLHF.

The table lists this clonotype with a few counts. The J gene is TRBJ1-6, the V gene TRBV6-2 or TRBV6-3; D is uncertain. V was pared by 7 bases and J by 8 bases, with 21 bases between. There are 16 residues in the CDR3. From germline, CDR1 is MNHEY and CDR2 SVGEGT. The CDR3: CASTSRDREADSPLHF. CDR3 nucleotide sequence: TGTGCCAGCACCTCACGAGACCGGGAGGCGGATTCACCCCTCCACTTT.

The chain recombines TRBV6-6 with TRBJ2-7; D is perhaps TRBD2 (5 bases). Germline V CDR1 and CDR2: MNHNY, SVGAGI (reference sequence). The V and J ends lost 5 bases and 6 bases respectively, with 20 bases between them. CDR3 length: 15 amino acids. CDR3 protein: CASSPTPPGSGEQYF. Here the CDR3 DNA reads TGTGCCAGCAGTCCGACCCCCCCGGGGTCGGGCGAGCAGTACTTC.

This clonotype was seen repeatedly, ten times or more. The chain recombines TRBV7-2 with TRBJ2-1; D is unresolved. The CDR3 length is 12 residues. Trimming left V 5 bases short and J 7 bases short, with 9 bases between. In germline, CDR1 is SGHTA, CDR2 FQGNSA. The CDR3, as DNA: TGTGCCAGCAGCCCTACGTCGAATGAGCAGTTCTTC. Translation gives CASSPTSNEQFF.

This clonotype was picked up a small number of times. This chain connects TRBV7-9 to TRBJ2-1; 14 nucleotides agree with TRBD2. The CDR3 runs to 17 residues. The V gene end was trimmed by 3 bases and the J gene end by 7 bases; junction bases not matched to a gene: 8. Germline CDR1 and CDR2: SEHNR and FQNEAQ (reference sequence). CDR3 nucleotide sequence: TGTGCCAGCAGCTTTGGGGGACTAGCGGGAGTGAATAATGAGCAGTTCTTC. As protein: CASSFGGLAGVNNEQFF. The variable domain in full, with the rest retrieved from reference TRBV7-9 and TRBJ2-1, is DTGVSQNPRHKITKRGQNVTFRCDPISEHNRLYWYRQTLGQGPEFLTYFQNEAQLEKSRLLSDRFSAERPKGSFSTLEIQRTEQGDSAMYLCASSFGGLAGVNNEQFFGPGTRLTVL.

The rearrangement links TRBV5-6 to TRBJ2-5; D may be TRBD2 (7 bases). CDR1 SGHDT and CDR2 YYEEEE come from the germline V gene. Trimming left V 6 bases short and J 4 bases short, with 10 bases between. This CDR3 has 12 amino acids. In nucleotides, the CDR3 is TGTGCCAGCATGGGGGGGCGAGAGACCCAGTACTTC. Protein sequence: CASMGGRETQYF.

This clonotype has ten or more counts. The J gene is TRBJ2-1, the V gene TRBV6-2 or TRBV6-3; D possibly corresponds to TRBD2 (5 bases). There are 11 residues in the CDR3. Germline V gene lookup returns CDR1 MNHEY and CDR2 SVGEGT. V lost 5 bases and J lost 10, with 9 bases in between. As DNA, the CDR3 is TGTGCCAGCAGTCAGAGAGGGGAGCAGTTCTTC. Translated, it gives CASSQRGEQFF.

This clonotype was detected only a few times. The gene calls are TRBV7-2 and TRBJ1-5; D unresolved. Germline lookup yields CDR1 SGHTA and CDR2 FQGNSA. The length of the CDR3 is 13 residues. Between the trimmed V and J ends, which lost 5 bases and 4 bases, there was a span of 9 bases. In nucleotides, the CDR3 is TGTGCCAGCAGCGAGGGTGGGAATCAGCCCCAGCATTTT. This codes for CASSEGGNQPQHF.

This clonotype has only a few counts. This chain links TRBV7-2 with TRBJ1-1; no clear D gene. Germline lookup yields CDR1 SGHTA and CDR2 FQGNSA. CDR3 length equals 11 residues. V was pared by 1 base and J by 10 bases, with 7 bases between. The CDR3 protein is CASSLGVLAFF. The DNA for the CDR3 is TGTGCCAGCAGCTTAGGGGTCTTAGCTTTCTTT.

This clonotype was detected a few times. This chain joins TRBV5-1 and TRBJ2-7, with 8 positions matching TRBD1. V lost 4 bases, J lost 6 bases, and 12 bases stayed unmatched. Germline CDR1 reads SGHRS; CDR2 reads YFSETQ. The CDR3 totals 15 residues. Here the CDR3 DNA reads TGCGCCAGCAGCCTCCGACAGGGGCCTGGGTTCGAGCAGTACTTC. This sequence encodes CASSLRQGPGFEQYF.

There are a few counts of this clonotype. This chain links TRBV7-2 with TRBJ2-5; D may be TRBD2 (5 bases). Between the trimmed V and J ends, which lost 1 base and 4 bases, there was a span of 13 bases. Germline loops: CDR1 SGHTA, CDR2 FQGNSA. The CDR3 is 15 amino acids. The CDR3 nucleotides read TGTGCCAGCAGCTTAGGCCGAGGGAGCATAGAGACCCAGTACTTC. Amino acid sequence: CASSLGRGSIETQYF.